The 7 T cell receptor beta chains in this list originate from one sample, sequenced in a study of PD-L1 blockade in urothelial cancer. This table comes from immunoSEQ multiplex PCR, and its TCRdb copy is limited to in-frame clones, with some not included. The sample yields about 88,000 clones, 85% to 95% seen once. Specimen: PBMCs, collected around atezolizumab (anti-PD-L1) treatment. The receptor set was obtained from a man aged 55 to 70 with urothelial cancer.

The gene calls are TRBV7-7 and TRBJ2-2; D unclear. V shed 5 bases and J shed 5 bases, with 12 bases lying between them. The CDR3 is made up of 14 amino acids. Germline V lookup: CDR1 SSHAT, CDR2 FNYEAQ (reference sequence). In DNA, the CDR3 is TGTGCCAGCAGCCCCCAGGTGACAACCGGGGAGCTGTTTTTT. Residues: CASSPQVTTGELFF. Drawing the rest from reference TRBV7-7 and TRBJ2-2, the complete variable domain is GAGVSQSPRYKVTKRGQDVTLRCDPISSHATLYWYQQALGQGPEFLTYFNYEAQPDKSGLPSDRFSAERPEGSISTLTIQRTEQRDSAMYRCASSPQVTTGELFFGEGSRLTVL.

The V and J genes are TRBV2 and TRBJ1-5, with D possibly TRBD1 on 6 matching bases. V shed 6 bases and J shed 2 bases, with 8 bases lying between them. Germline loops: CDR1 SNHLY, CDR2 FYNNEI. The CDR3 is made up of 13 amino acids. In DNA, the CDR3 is TGTGCCAGCAGCAGGGGTCGCAATCAGCCCCAGCATTTT. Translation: CASSRGRNQPQHF. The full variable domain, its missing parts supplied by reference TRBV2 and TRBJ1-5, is EPEVTQTPSHQVTQMGQEVILRCVPISNHLYFYWYRQILGQKVEFLVSFYNNEISEKSEIFDDQFSVERPDGSNFTLKIRSTKLEDSAMYFCASSRGRNQPQHFGDGTRLSIL.

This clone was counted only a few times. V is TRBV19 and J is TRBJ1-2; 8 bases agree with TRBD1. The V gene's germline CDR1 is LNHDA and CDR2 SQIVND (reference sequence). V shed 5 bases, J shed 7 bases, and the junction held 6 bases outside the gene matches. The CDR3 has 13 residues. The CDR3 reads CASSPDRVVGYTF. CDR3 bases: TGTGCCAGTAGTCCGGACAGGGTGGTTGGCTACACCTTC. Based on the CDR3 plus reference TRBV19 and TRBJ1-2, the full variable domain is DGGITQSPKYLFRKEGQNVTLSCEQNLNHDAMYWYRQDPGQGLRLIYYSQIVNDFQKGDIAEGYSVSREKKESFPLTVTSAQKNPTAFYLCASSPDRVVGYTFGSGTRLTVV.

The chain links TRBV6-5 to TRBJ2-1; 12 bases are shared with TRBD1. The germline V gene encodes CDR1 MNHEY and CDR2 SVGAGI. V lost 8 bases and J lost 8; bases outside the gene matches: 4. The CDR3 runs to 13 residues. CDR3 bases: TGTGCCAGCGGTGGGACAGGGGGCTATGAGCAGTTCTTC. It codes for CASGGTGGYEQFF.

The CDR3 bases are TGTGCCAGCAGCCAAGAGGGAGCAGAAGCCTCCACCTACGAGCAGTACTTC. This codes for CASSQEGAEASTYEQYF. This chain connects TRBV4-2 to TRBJ2-7, with a tentative D call TRBD2 (5 bases). The V and J ends lost 0 bases and 2 bases respectively, with 17 bases between them. This CDR3 spans 17 amino acids. Germline V gene data show CDR1 as LGHNA and CDR2 as YNFKEQ.

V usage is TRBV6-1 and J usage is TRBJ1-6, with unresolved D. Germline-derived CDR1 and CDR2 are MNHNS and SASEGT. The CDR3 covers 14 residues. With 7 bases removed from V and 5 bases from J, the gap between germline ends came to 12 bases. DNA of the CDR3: TGTGCCAGCACATTGGACGGGGATAATTCACCCCTCCACTTT. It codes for CASTLDGDNSPLHF.

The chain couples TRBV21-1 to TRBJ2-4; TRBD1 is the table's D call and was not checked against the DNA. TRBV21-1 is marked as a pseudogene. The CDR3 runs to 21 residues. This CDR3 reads CASSKRRRDSSFLVGENIQYF. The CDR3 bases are TGTGCCAGCAGCAAAAGAAGACGGGACAGCTCATTTCTAGTAGGAGAGAACATTCAGTACTTC.